The clone carrying this TCR beta chain has only a few counts. Its antigen is as yet unknown. The data derive from a study of spatial heterogeneity in lung cancer. General study points: Among blood samples, ubiquitous expanded tumor TCRs appeared more at resection than at follow-up.

As to time point: sample taken at primary tumor resection. TCRdb itself ran the 5' RACE reads through MiXCR, one entry per CDR3 protein. The sample lists tens of thousands of distinct CDR3 sequences; 10% to 15% were seen once. CDR1 is SGHNT, CDR2 YYREEE, per germline (reference sequence). Losses at the gene ends were 4 bases for V and 10 bases for J; bases not matched to a gene: 6. The CDR3 totals 14 residues. The rearrangement joins TRBV5-4 to TRBJ2-3; 13 nucleotides line up with TRBD2. The sequence derives from a male donor with early-stage non-small cell lung cancer. Sequenced material: PBMCs, taken at surgery. The CDR3 loop is CASSGGLAGTAQYF. In nucleotides, the CDR3 is TGTGCCAGCAGCGGGGGACTAGCGGGGACCGCGCAGTATTTT.